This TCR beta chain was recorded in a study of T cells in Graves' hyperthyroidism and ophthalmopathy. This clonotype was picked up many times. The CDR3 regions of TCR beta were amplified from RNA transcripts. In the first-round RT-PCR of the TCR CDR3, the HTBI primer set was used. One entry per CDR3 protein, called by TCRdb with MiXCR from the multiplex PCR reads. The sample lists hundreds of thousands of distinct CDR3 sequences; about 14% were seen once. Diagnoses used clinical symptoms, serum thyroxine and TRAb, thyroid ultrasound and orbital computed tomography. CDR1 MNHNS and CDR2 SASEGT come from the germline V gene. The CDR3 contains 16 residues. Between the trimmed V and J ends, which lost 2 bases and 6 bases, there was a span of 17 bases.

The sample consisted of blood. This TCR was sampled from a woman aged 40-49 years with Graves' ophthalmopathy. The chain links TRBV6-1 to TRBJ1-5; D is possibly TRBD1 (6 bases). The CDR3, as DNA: TGTGCCAGCAGTGAATTGTTTGGGGGGGCTCGTCAGCCCCAGCATTTT. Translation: CASSELFGGARQPQHF.